This paragraph reports one TCR beta chain. Trimming cost V 4 bases and J 2 bases, with 8 bases left between them. The CDR3 length is 13 residues. Germline CDR1 and CDR2: SNHLY and FYNNEI. These data originate in a study of cytomegalovirus exposure and HLA in healthy donors. Researchers ran the PCR with 60 Vbeta and 13 Jbeta primers. Clones were sequenced by immunoSEQ multiplex PCR, and TCRdb holds only the in-frame ones, with some missing. Of 90,000 to 120,000 clones detected, roughly 76% appear once; the ten largest clones hold approximately 2%. The chain combines TRBV2 with TRBJ2-5; maybe TRBD2 (5 bases). Sequences were obtained from PBMCs. The clonotype originates from a young man in good health and CMV-seronegative. The CDR3 here is CASSGSGQETQYF. The CDR3 DNA reads TGTGCCAGCAGTGGATCGGGGCAAGAGACCCAGTACTTC.